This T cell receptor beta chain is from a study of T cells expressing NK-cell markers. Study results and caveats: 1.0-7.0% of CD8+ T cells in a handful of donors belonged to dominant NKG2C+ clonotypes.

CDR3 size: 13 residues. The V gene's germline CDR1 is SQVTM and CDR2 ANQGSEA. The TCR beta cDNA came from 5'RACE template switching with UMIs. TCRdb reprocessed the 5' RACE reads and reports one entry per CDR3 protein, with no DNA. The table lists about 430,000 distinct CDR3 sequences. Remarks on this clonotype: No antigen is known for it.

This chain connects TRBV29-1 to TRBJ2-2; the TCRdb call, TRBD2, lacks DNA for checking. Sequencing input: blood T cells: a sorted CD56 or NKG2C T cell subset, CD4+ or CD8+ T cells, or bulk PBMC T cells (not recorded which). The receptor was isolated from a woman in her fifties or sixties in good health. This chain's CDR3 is CSARDLYTGELFF.